One sample yielded the 19 T cell receptor beta chains listed below, sequenced in a study of CD8+CD57+ T cells in acquired aplastic anemia. Profiling of TCR beta VDJ combinations and CDR3 sequences used genomic DNA as template. TCRdb re-derived calls from the reads in MiXCR, one entry per CDR3 protein. The sample includes approximately 300,000 distinct CDR3 sequences, approximately 60% seen only once; the top ten take under 1.5%. CD8+CD57+ cell expansion, shown by flow cytometry, had occurred in the patients selected for sequencing. The source material was sorted CD4+, CD8+, or CD8+CD57+ T cells (not recorded which) from PBMCs. Receptors were obtained from a human donor with aplastic anemia.

The V and J genes are TRBV20-1 and TRBJ2-5; 8 bases are a match to TRBD2. The V gene end was trimmed by 1 base and the J gene end by 0 bases; junction bases not matched to a gene: 4. This CDR3 has 15 residues. Germline V gene lookup returns CDR1 DFQATT and CDR2 SNEGSKA (reference sequence). In nucleotides, the CDR3 is TGCAGTGCTAGAGGAGAAGCGGGGGACCAAGAGACCCAGTACTTC. Translating it yields CSARGEAGDQETQYF.

The V and J genes are TRBV6-6 and TRBJ1-4; TRBD1 matches 8 bases. CDR1 and CDR2 from the germline V gene are MNHNY and SVGAGI (reference sequence). CDR3 length: 14 amino acids. With V trimmed by 6 bases and J by 11 bases, 11 bases remained unmatched. CDR3: CASRAGTGSVKLFF. CDR3 nucleotide sequence: TGTGCCAGCAGGGCCGGGACAGGAAGCGTGAAACTGTTTTTT.

The chain is built from TRBV12-3 or TRBV12-4 and TRBJ1-1; unclear D gene. The CDR3 has 14 amino acids. The V and J ends lost 3 bases and 6 bases respectively, with 14 bases between them. CDR3 region: CASSFTGRSAEAFF. The CDR3, as DNA: TGTGCCAGCAGTTTCACCGGGAGAAGTGCTGAAGCTTTCTTT.

The gene calls are TRBV7-2 and TRBJ2-5; D not resolved. V lost 8 bases, J lost 2 bases, and 15 bases lay in between. The CDR3 has 14 amino acids. The germline V gene encodes CDR1 SGHTA and CDR2 FQGNSA. The CDR3 spells CASLLGPTQETQYF. CDR3 bases: TGTGCCAGCCTCCTAGGTCCAACACAAGAGACCCAGTACTTC.

The rearrangement joins TRBV9 to TRBJ2-5; TRBD2 matches 12 bases. The CDR3 consists of 15 residues. CDR1 and CDR2 (germline): SGDLS, YYNGEE. Trimming removed 3 bases from V and 5 bases from J; junction bases left unmatched: 5. For the CDR3, the DNA is TGTGCCAGCAGCGCTAGCGGGAGGGCCTTGGAGACCCAGTACTTC. It translates to CASSASGRALETQYF. The full variable domain, in which reference TRBV9 and TRBJ2-5 provide the parts outside the CDR3, is DSGVTQTPKHLITATGQRVTLRCSPRSGDLSVYWYQQSLDQGLQFLIQYYNGEERAKGNILERFSAQQFPDLHSELNLSSLELGDSALYFCASSASGRALETQYFGPGTRLLVL.

The chain recombines TRBV18 with TRBJ1-6, with D hard to call. Trimming shortened V by 2 bases and J by 0 bases, and 8 bases separated the two germline ends. The CDR3 sequence is 16 residues long. CDR1 and CDR2 from the germline V gene are KGHSH and LQKENI. The CDR3 DNA reads TGTGCCAGCTCACCATCACCGAGCTCCTATAATTCACCCCTCCACTTT. It specifies CASSPSPSSYNSPLHF.

This chain links TRBV10-2 with TRBJ1-2, with a tentative D call TRBD1 (5 bases). Germline CDR1 reads WSHSY; CDR2 reads SAAADI. Trimming pared 0 bases from V and 5 bases from J, leaving 13 bases between. The CDR3 spans 15 residues. CDR3 sequence reads: CASSESSQGDYGYTF. The CDR3 DNA follows: TGCGCCAGCAGTGAGTCGAGCCAGGGAGATTATGGCTACACCTTC.

This chain uses TRBV7-2 with TRBJ2-7, with D perhaps TRBD2 (7 bases). Between the trimmed V and J ends, which lost 2 bases and 3 bases, there was a span of 14 bases. CDR3 size: 15 residues. Germline lookup yields CDR1 SGHTA and CDR2 FQGNSA. Here the CDR3 reads CASSLRPGEGYEQYF. DNA for the CDR3: TGTGCCAGCAGCTTAAGGCCAGGGGAGGGCTACGAGCAGTACTTC.

The CDR3 DNA is TGTGCCAGCAGTATAGACACATACTACGAGCAGTACTTC. Its protein is CASSIDTYYEQYF. This chain joins TRBV7-9 and TRBJ2-7; D is uncertain. The V gene lost 6 bases and the J gene lost 3 bases, with 12 bases spanning the gap. The CDR3 spans 13 residues. CDR1 and CDR2 (germline): SEHNR, FQNEAQ (reference sequence). The entire variable domain, with the rest obtained from reference TRBV7-9 and TRBJ2-7, is as follows: DTGVSQNPRHKITKRGQNVTFRCDPISEHNRLYWYRQTLGQGPEFLTYFQNEAQLEKSRLLSDRFSAERPKGSFSTLEIQRTEQGDSAMYLCASSIDTYYEQYFGPGTRLTVT.

This chain joins TRBV20-1 and TRBJ2-3, with 7 bases lining up with TRBD2. With V trimmed by 6 bases and J by 2 bases, 11 bases remained unmatched. The V gene's germline CDR1 is DFQATT and CDR2 SNEGSKA (reference sequence). This CDR3 region has 15 residues. The CDR3 DNA reads as TGCAGTGCCTCCCGCGGTAGCGGGCCCACAGATACGCAGTATTTT. As protein: CSASRGSGPTDTQYF.

This chain uses TRBV7-9 with TRBJ1-2; 12 bases are a match to TRBD1. The CDR3 spans 16 residues. The germline CDR1 and CDR2 sequences are SEHNR and FQNEAQ (reference sequence). V dropped 4 bases and J dropped 10; count of bases not matched to a gene: 13. The CDR3 loop reads CASSSTPGQGAIDYTF. As DNA, the CDR3 is TGTGCCAGCAGCTCCACCCCGGGACAGGGGGCCATTGACTACACCTTC.

This clonotype has a count of ten or more. The rearrangement joins TRBV6-1 to TRBJ2-1; no definite D call. Per the germline V gene, CDR1 is MNHNS and CDR2 is SASEGT. The length of the CDR3 is 15 residues. V lost 5 bases and J lost 0, with 11 bases in between. DNA for the CDR3: TGTGCCAGCAGTTCCGGGCCCAGCTCCTACAATGAGCAGTTCTTC. Encoded protein: CASSSGPSSYNEQFF.

This clonotype was found a few times. V and J are TRBV7-8 and TRBJ2-7; 10 bases fit TRBD2. The CDR3 runs 15 residues. Trimming took 2 bases from V and 2 from J; bases not matched to a gene: 3. Germline CDR1 is SGHVS and CDR2 is FQNEAQ. This chain's CDR3 is CASSLRLAGPYEQYF. The CDR3 bases are TGTGCCAGCAGCTTAAGACTAGCGGGCCCCTACGAGCAGTACTTC.

This clonotype showed up many times. The V gene is TRBV18, the J gene TRBJ1-1; no reliable D call. Trimming took 5 bases from V and 0 from J, leaving 10 bases between them. Per germline, CDR1 KGHSH and CDR2 LQKENI. The CDR3 contains 14 residues. The CDR3 loop is CASSTSTLNTEAFF. CDR3 in DNA: TGTGCCAGCTCAACCTCGACCCTGAACACTGAAGCTTTCTTT.

The chain joins TRBV19 to TRBJ1-6; D is perhaps TRBD1 (5 bases). The germline gives CDR1 LNHDA, CDR2 SQIVND (reference sequence). V shed 7 bases and J shed 8 bases, with 18 bases lying between them. The CDR3 runs 15 residues. The CDR3: CASTRGVDSDSPLHF. In DNA, the CDR3 is TGTGCCAGTACCCGGGGCGTAGACAGTGATTCACCCCTCCACTTT.

The V call is TRBV24-1, the J call TRBJ1-1, with 7 bases lining up with TRBD1. Germline assignment: CDR1 KGHDR and CDR2 SFDVKD. V lost 8 bases to trimming and J lost 1 base; unmatched junction nucleotides: 3. The CDR3 runs 13 residues. The CDR3 nucleotides are TGTGCCACCAAGGACAGGCAGAACACTGAAGCTTTCTTT. Protein: CATKDRQNTEAFF.

This chain connects TRBV6-4 to TRBJ1-6; D may be TRBD1 (5 bases). V was trimmed by 11 bases and J by 10 bases, leaving 18 bases between them. Germline V CDR1 and CDR2: MRHNA, SNTAGT. This CDR3 is 13 amino acids long. DNA of the CDR3: TGTGCCCCGGCAGGCCAGGGAGGGTCACCCCTCCACTTT. Encoded protein: CAPAGQGGSPLHF.

V usage is TRBV24-1 and J usage is TRBJ2-1, with a possible D match to TRBD2 (5 bases). Germline V gene sequence: CDR1 KGHDR, CDR2 SFDVKD. The CDR3 spans 14 residues. Trimming shortened V by 8 bases and J by 8 bases, and 18 bases separated the two germline ends. This CDR3 is CATTGRSLRDEQFF. CDR3 bases: TGTGCCACCACGGGGAGAAGCCTACGTGATGAGCAGTTCTTC.

This clonotype was found many times. The CDR3 nucleotides are TGCGCCAGCGTGCGGGTGTCTAGCGGGAGGGCAAGCTCCTACAATGAGCAGTTCTTC. Translation: CASVRVSSGRASSYNEQFF. The chain has TRBV5-1 and TRBJ2-1, with TRBD2 matching 12 bases. The V and J ends lost 7 bases and 0 bases, in that order; junction bases with no gene match: 14. The CDR3 is made up of 19 amino acids. The germline CDR1 and CDR2 sequences are SGHRS and YFSETQ.